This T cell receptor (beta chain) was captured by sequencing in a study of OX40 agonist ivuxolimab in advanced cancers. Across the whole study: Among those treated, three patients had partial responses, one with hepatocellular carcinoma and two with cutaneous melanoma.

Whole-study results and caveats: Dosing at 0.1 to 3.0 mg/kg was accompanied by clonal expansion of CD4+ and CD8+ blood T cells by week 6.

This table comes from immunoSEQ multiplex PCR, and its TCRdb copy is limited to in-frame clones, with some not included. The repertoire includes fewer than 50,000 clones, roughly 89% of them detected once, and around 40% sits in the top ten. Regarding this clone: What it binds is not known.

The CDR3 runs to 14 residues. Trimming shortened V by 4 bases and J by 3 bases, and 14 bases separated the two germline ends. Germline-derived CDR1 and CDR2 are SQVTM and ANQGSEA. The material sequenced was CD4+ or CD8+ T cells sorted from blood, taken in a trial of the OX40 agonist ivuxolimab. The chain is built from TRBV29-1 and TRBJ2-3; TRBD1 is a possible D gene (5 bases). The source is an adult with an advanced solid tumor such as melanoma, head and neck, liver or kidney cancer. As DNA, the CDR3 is TGCAGCGTTGTCGTGACAGCGAGAACAGATACGCAGTATTTT. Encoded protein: CSVVVTARTDTQYF.